One and the same sample provided the 20 T cell receptor beta chains below, sequenced in a study of cytomegalovirus exposure and HLA in healthy donors. PCR involved 60 Vbeta and 13 Jbeta primers. Generated by immunoSEQ multiplex PCR, the TCRdb table keeps only in-frame clones and is missing some. The data show 100,000 to 150,000 clones, about 76% seen once. Source material: PBMCs. All receptors derive from a man in his forties in good health and CMV-seropositive.

The chain's CDR3 is CASSTTSGGPYEQYF. The CDR3 DNA reads as TGTGCCAGCAGCACAACTAGCGGGGGACCCTACGAGCAGTACTTC. The rearrangement joins TRBV6-1 to TRBJ2-7, with 11 bases identical to TRBD2. CDR1 is MNHNS, CDR2 SASEGT, per germline. V shed 6 bases, J shed 2 bases, and the junction held 6 bases outside the gene matches. The CDR3 runs to 15 residues.

The rearrangement joins TRBV28 to TRBJ2-3; TRBD2 matches at 8 bases. Germline CDR1 is MDHEN and CDR2 is SYDVKM. The V gene end was trimmed by 6 bases and the J gene end by 2 bases; junction bases not matched to a gene: 13. The CDR3 loop spans 17 amino acids. CDR3 in amino acids: CASSRNSGETYTDTQYF. The CDR3 DNA sequence: TGTGCCAGCAGCCGAAATAGCGGGGAGACCTACACAGATACGCAGTATTTT.

The rearrangement joins TRBV7-9 to TRBJ1-2, with 8 bases lining up with TRBD1. With 6 bases clipped from V and 6 bases from J, the junction kept 6 bases outside the gene matches. CDR1 and CDR2 from the germline V gene are SEHNR and FQNEAQ (reference sequence). CDR3 length: 13 amino acids. The CDR3: CASSHRGGDGYTF. CDR3 in DNA: TGTGCCAGCAGTCACAGGGGGGGAGATGGCTACACCTTC. The full variable domain, completed using reference TRBV7-9 and TRBJ1-2, is DTGVSQNPRHKITKRGQNVTFRCDPISEHNRLYWYRQTLGQGPEFLTYFQNEAQLEKSRLLSDRFSAERPKGSFSTLEIQRTEQGDSAMYLCASSHRGGDGYTFGSGTRLTVV.

This clone was observed a few times. CDR3 in amino acids: CASSAGQYGSPLHF. The DNA for the CDR3 is TGTGCCAGCAGCGCGGGACAGTATGGGTCACCCCTCCACTTT. The V and J genes are TRBV6-1 and TRBJ1-6; 7 positions agree with TRBD1. Germline-derived CDR1 and CDR2 are MNHNS and SASEGT. The V and J ends lost 6 bases and 10 bases, in that order; junction bases with no gene match: 9. The CDR3 extends over 14 amino acids.

This chain connects TRBV6-4 to TRBJ1-1; 7 bases agree with TRBD1. CDR3 length equals 14 residues. Unmatched junction bases numbered 5, after V lost 0 bases and J lost 7 bases. The germline CDR1 and CDR2 sequences are MRHNA and SNTAGT. The DNA for the CDR3 is TGTGCCAGCAGTGACTCGGAGGGGGCAAGTGAAGCTTTCTTT. This gives the protein CASSDSEGASEAFF.

The V gene is TRBV5-6, the J gene TRBJ2-7; D is possibly TRBD1 (6 bases). The germline V gene encodes CDR1 SGHDT and CDR2 YYEEEE. V was clipped by 4 bases and J by 5 bases, with 16 bases between them. The CDR3 totals 14 residues. CDR3 protein: CASSPQTGSDEQYF. CDR3 nucleotide sequence: TGTGCCAGCAGCCCGCAAACAGGGTCGGACGAGCAGTACTTC.

Only a few counts were recorded for this clone. The rearrangement links TRBV6-1 to TRBJ1-5; the D gene is possibly TRBD1 (5 bases). CDR3 length: 13 amino acids. Germline CDR1 and CDR2: MNHNS and SASEGT. V lost 0 bases to trimming and J lost 7 bases, with 7 bases between them. The CDR3: CASSEAKGQPQHF. The CDR3 coding sequence is TGTGCCAGCAGTGAAGCGAAGGGGCAGCCCCAGCATTTT.

This clone was counted only a few times. The chain joins TRBV6-1 to TRBJ1-3; 9 bases are shared with TRBD1. The CDR3 contains 15 residues. Germline values: CDR1 MNHNS, CDR2 SASEGT. The V and J ends lost 7 bases and 3 bases, in that order; junction bases with no gene match: 7. CDR3 DNA sequence: TGTGCCAGCACCCGGACAGGGGATGGTGGAAACACCATATATTTT. Translated: CASTRTGDGGNTIYF.

This clone was found once. The chain carries TRBV6-1 and TRBJ1-2, with D hard to call. Germline V gene lookup returns CDR1 MNHNS and CDR2 SASEGT. The V gene lost 0 bases and the J gene lost 4 bases, with 15 bases spanning the gap. The CDR3 has 16 amino acids. The CDR3 sequence is CASSEANSGFPYGYTF. The CDR3 DNA sequence: TGTGCCAGCAGTGAAGCCAACAGCGGTTTCCCCTATGGCTACACCTTC.

The J gene is TRBJ2-7, the V gene TRBV6-5; D perhaps matches TRBD2 (5 bases). The CDR3 extends over 16 amino acids. Germline-derived CDR1 and CDR2 are MNHEY and SVGAGI. V dropped 0 bases and J dropped 0 bases, with 12 bases sitting between them. In DNA form, the CDR3 reads TGTGCCAGCAGTTACTCGGGGAGCCCGAGCTCCTACGAGCAGTACTTC. Residues: CASSYSGSPSSYEQYF.

The chain is built from TRBV9 and TRBJ2-2; 8 bases match TRBD1. Germline V lookup: CDR1 SGDLS, CDR2 YYNGEE. Germline trimming cut 0 bases from V and 4 bases from J; bases unmatched to any gene: 2. The CDR3 runs 15 residues. CDR3 in DNA: TGTGCCAGCAGCGTAGCAGGGGGCCTCACCGGGGAGCTGTTTTTT. Protein: CASSVAGGLTGELFF.

The chain has TRBV28 and TRBJ2-7, with D possibly matching TRBD1 (5 bases). Germline assignment: CDR1 MDHEN and CDR2 SYDVKM. The CDR3 runs 14 residues. Trimming stripped 1 base from V and 1 base from J, with 8 bases between. Here the CDR3 DNA reads TGTGCCAGCAGTTTATTGGGGCTGTCCTACGAGCAGTACTTC. Protein: CASSLLGLSYEQYF.

The chain has TRBV7-9 and TRBJ1-2; TRBD1 is a possible D gene (6 bases). CDR3 length: 16 amino acids. The V end was cut by 2 bases, the J end by 0 bases, with 13 bases between. Germline V CDR1 and CDR2: SEHNR, FQNEAQ (reference sequence). The CDR3 DNA reads as TGTGCCAGCAGCTTAAGGGGGACGGACTCTAACTATGGCTACACCTTC. Translation: CASSLRGTDSNYGYTF. Variable domain in full (rest from reference TRBV7-9 and TRBJ1-2): DTGVSQNPRHKITKRGQNVTFRCDPISEHNRLYWYRQTLGQGPEFLTYFQNEAQLEKSRLLSDRFSAERPKGSFSTLEIQRTEQGDSAMYLCASSLRGTDSNYGYTFGSGTRLTVV.

V and J are TRBV5-1 and TRBJ2-5; possible D gene TRBD2, 6 bases. Trimming took 2 bases from V and 0 from J, leaving 17 bases between them. Looked up from germline, CDR1 is SGHRS and CDR2 is YFSETQ. This CDR3 spans 17 amino acids. CDR3 residues: CASSLKGGELYQETQYF. For the CDR3, the DNA is TGCGCCAGCAGCTTAAAAGGCGGGGAGTTGTACCAAGAGACCCAGTACTTC.

This clone was seen only once. The chain uses TRBV15 and TRBJ2-7; D is unclear. CDR1 LNHNV and CDR2 YYDKDF come from the germline V gene (reference sequence). The CDR3 has 15 residues. V was shortened by 1 base and J by 2 bases, with 12 bases between the two germline ends. The CDR3 protein is CATSRGRLVTYEQYF. The CDR3 coding sequence is TGTGCCACCAGCAGAGGTCGACTCGTAACCTACGAGCAGTACTTC.

The V call is TRBV28, the J call TRBJ2-1; 12 nucleotides line up with TRBD2. Germline V gives CDR1 MDHEN, CDR2 SYDVKM. Trimming at V came to 6 bases and at J to 10 bases, leaving 4 bases not matched to a gene. This CDR3 comprises 13 residues. CDR3 sequence reads: CASRRLAGVEQFF. In nucleotides, the CDR3 is TGTGCCAGCAGAAGACTAGCGGGGGTGGAGCAGTTCTTC.

J is TRBJ2-3 and V is TRBV5-1; D is undetermined. Trimming stripped 4 bases from V and 1 base from J, with 16 bases between. CDR3 size: 16 residues. CDR1 SGHRS and CDR2 YFSETQ come from the germline V gene. The CDR3 nucleotides are TGCGCCAGCAGCCCTGGTGGTGGAGTTGGCACAGATACGCAGTATTTT. As protein: CASSPGGGVGTDTQYF.

V gene TRBV28 combines with J gene TRBJ2-5, with 8 bases that match TRBD1. The better agreement between TRBJ2-7 and the DNA end casts doubt on the J call. Germline CDR1 is MDHEN and CDR2 is SYDVKM. The CDR3 has 15 amino acids. CDR3 residues: CASSPPGQATYEQYF. CDR3 DNA sequence: TGTGCCAGCAGCCCCCCGGGACAGGCCACCTACGAGCAGTACTTC.

V usage is TRBV18 and J usage is TRBJ2-7, with a tentative D call TRBD1 (6 bases). V dropped 2 bases and J dropped 2 bases, with 10 bases sitting between them. This CDR3 has 14 amino acids. Germline lookup yields CDR1 KGHSH and CDR2 LQKENI. The CDR3 nucleotides read TGTGCCAGCTCACCAGGGACATGGACCTACGAGCAGTACTTC. Encoded protein: CASSPGTWTYEQYF.

Only one count was recorded for this clone. The rearrangement links TRBV28 to TRBJ1-1, with 10 bases fitting TRBD1. This CDR3 comprises 16 residues. Trimming removed 6 bases from V and 1 base from J; junction bases left unmatched: 8. Germline-derived CDR1 and CDR2 are MDHEN and SYDVKM. The CDR3 loop reads CASRMTGGLRNTEAFF. CDR3 DNA: TGTGCCAGCAGAATGACAGGGGGCTTACGGAACACTGAAGCTTTCTTT. The full variable domain, in which reference TRBV28 and TRBJ1-1 provide the parts outside the CDR3, is DVKVTQSSRYLVKRTGEKVFLECVQDMDHENMFWYRQDPGLGLRLIYFSYDVKMKEKGDIPEGYSVSREKKERFSLILESASTNQTSMYLCASRMTGGLRNTEAFFGQGTRLTVV.